The 25 T cell receptor beta chains below come from one sample, sequenced in a study of blood T cell repertoires in COVID-19. Clones were read by immunoSEQ multiplex PCR, and TCRdb kept only the in-frame ones, dropping some. Of 150,000 to 200,000 clones in the sample, roughly 84% were seen once. The sample comprised peripheral blood. Every receptor here comes from a human donor with acute or convalescent COVID-19. The donor label of this sample is uncertain.

For the CDR3, the DNA is TGTGCCAGCAGCTTACAGGCAACTGCTGGGACCCAGTACTTC. The encoded protein is CASSLQATAGTQYF. This chain links TRBV11-2 with TRBJ2-5; unclear D gene. CDR3 size: 14 residues. V was shortened by 2 bases and J by 7 bases, with 14 bases between the two germline ends. From germline, CDR1 is SGHAT and CDR2 FQNNGV.

The rearrangement uses TRBV25-1 and TRBJ1-2; possibly TRBD1 for D (5 bases). This CDR3 is 15 amino acids long. V was clipped by 6 bases and J by 2 bases, with 16 bases between them. In germline, CDR1 is MGHDK, CDR2 SYGVNS. This chain's CDR3 is CASSPGGGLNYGYTF. The CDR3 DNA is TGTGCCAGCAGCCCCGGGGGAGGTCTCAACTATGGCTACACCTTC.

CDR3 residues: CATRSSGANVLTF. CDR3 nucleotides: TGTGCCACTAGGAGCTCTGGGGCCAACGTCCTGACTTTC. This chain connects TRBV9 to TRBJ2-6, with unresolved D. The CDR3 extends over 13 amino acids. Germline V gene data show CDR1 as SGDLS and CDR2 as YYNGEE. V was clipped by 9 bases and J by 0 bases, with 7 bases between them.

The chain couples TRBV7-2 to TRBJ1-5, with D unclear. This CDR3 comprises 12 residues. Germline loops: CDR1 SGHTA, CDR2 FQGNSA. V was clipped by 3 bases and J by 5 bases, with 5 bases between them. The CDR3 nucleotides are TGTGCCAGCAGCTTGAGGGATCAGCCCCAGCATTTT. Its protein is CASSLRDQPQHF.

The V and J genes are TRBV2 and TRBJ2-5; TRBD2 agrees at 11 bases. V shed 5 bases and J 5 bases; nucleotides not matched to a gene: 7. This CDR3 contains 15 residues. Germline V gene sequence: CDR1 SNHLY, CDR2 FYNNEI. CDR3 loop: CASSLTSGGRETQYF. The CDR3 DNA reads as TGTGCCAGCAGTCTCACTAGCGGGGGCCGGGAGACCCAGTACTTC.

V and J are TRBV19 and TRBJ1-5; 7 bases are shared with TRBD1. The CDR3 totals 14 residues. V was clipped by 5 bases and J by 4 bases; unmatched bases: 5. Germline assignment: CDR1 LNHDA and CDR2 SQIVND (reference sequence). CDR3 DNA: TGTGCCAGTAGTTTCACCAGGGGGAATCAGCCCCAGCATTTT. Protein sequence: CASSFTRGNQPQHF.

The V and J genes are TRBV4-1 and TRBJ2-1, with 7 bases lining up with TRBD1. The length of the CDR3 is 14 residues. Germline V gene lookup returns CDR1 MGHRA and CDR2 YSYEKL. The V and J ends lost 1 base and 6 bases, in that order; junction bases with no gene match: 3. The CDR3 sequence: CASSQGQGPNEQFF. CDR3 sequence (DNA): TGCGCCAGCAGCCAAGGACAGGGACCCAATGAGCAGTTCTTC.

This rearrangement joins TRBV16 to TRBJ2-3; D call uncertain. Germline V lookup: CDR1 KGHSY, CDR2 FQNENV. Deletions cut 0 bases from V and 3 bases from J, with 7 bases between. This CDR3 is built from 14 residues. The CDR3 spells CASSQSAVTDTQYF. The CDR3 DNA reads as TGTGCCAGCAGCCAATCGGCAGTGACAGATACGCAGTATTTT. Using reference TRBV16 and TRBJ2-3 for the parts outside the CDR3, the full variable domain is GEEVAQTPKHLVRGEGQKAKLYCAPIKGHSYVFWYQQVLKNEFKFLISFQNENVFDETGMPKERFSAKCLPNSPCSLEIQATKLEDSAVYFCASSQSAVTDTQYFGPGTRLTVL.

The chain carries TRBV18 and TRBJ1-5; no definite D call. V lost 2 bases to trimming and J lost 5 bases, with 10 bases between them. The V gene's germline CDR1 is KGHSH and CDR2 LQKENI. CDR3 length: 14 residues. CDR3 amino acids: CASSPGQADQPQHF. CDR3 in DNA: TGTGCCAGCTCACCAGGGCAGGCCGATCAGCCCCAGCATTTT.

This clone was detected once. The chain couples TRBV19 to TRBJ1-5; 11 nucleotides align to TRBD1. V lost 1 base, J lost 0 bases, and 8 bases stayed unmatched. The CDR3 extends over 19 amino acids. From germline, CDR1 is LNHDA and CDR2 SQIVND (reference sequence). CDR3 DNA sequence: TGTGCCAGTAGTATAGGGGACAGGGGGGCTCTGTATAGCAATCAGCCCCAGCATTTT. Translation gives CASSIGDRGALYSNQPQHF.

V is TRBV28 and J is TRBJ2-5, with 15 bases matching TRBD2. Germline V lookup: CDR1 MDHEN, CDR2 SYDVKM. The J segment lost 5 bases and the V segment lost 4 bases, leaving 2 bases of the junction unmatched. The CDR3 length is 15 residues. The DNA of the CDR3 is TGTGCCAGCAGTTGGGGGACTAGCGGGAGGGAGACCCAGTACTTC. Protein: CASSWGTSGRETQYF.

The chain is built from TRBV28 and TRBJ2-7, with 7 bases that match TRBD2. Unmatched junction bases numbered 12, after V lost 6 bases and J lost 7 bases. Germline CDR1 reads MDHEN; CDR2 reads SYDVKM. The CDR3 is 14 residues long. The CDR3 sequence is CASSPRGDEREQYF. In nucleotides, the CDR3 is TGTGCCAGCAGCCCCCGGGGGGACGAAAGGGAGCAGTACTTC.

The chain joins TRBV18 to TRBJ2-5; no definite D call. The germline CDR1 and CDR2 sequences are KGHSH and LQKENI. This CDR3 contains 12 residues. With 5 bases removed from V and 4 bases from J, the gap between germline ends came to 8 bases. The CDR3 region is CASSSEVETQYF. CDR3 nucleotides: TGTGCCAGCTCAAGCGAGGTAGAGACCCAGTACTTC.

This chain connects TRBV27 to TRBJ2-5; TRBD1 agrees at 7 bases. Germline assignment: CDR1 MNHEY and CDR2 SMNVEV (reference sequence). This CDR3 is built from 16 residues. Trimming at V came to 2 bases and at J to 4 bases, leaving 10 bases not matched to a gene. The CDR3 DNA reads TGTGCCAGCAGTTTAACTTCGCGACAGGGTGGAGAGACCCAGTACTTC. Its protein product is CASSLTSRQGGETQYF.

This clone was seen a few times. This chain uses TRBV15 with TRBJ2-5; the D gene is possibly TRBD2 (7 bases). Germline values: CDR1 LNHNV, CDR2 YYDKDF (reference sequence). The length of the CDR3 is 16 residues. V was cut by 2 bases and J by 4 bases, with 17 bases left in between. The DNA for the CDR3 is TGTGCCACCAGCAGAAACAACCGGGGGGCGGGAGAGACCCAGTACTTC. Translation gives CATSRNNRGAGETQYF.

The J gene is TRBJ2-4, the V gene TRBV2; perhaps TRBD1 as D (6 bases). Between the trimmed V and J ends, which lost 5 bases and 1 base, there was a span of 15 bases. This CDR3 contains 16 residues. CDR1 and CDR2 from the germline V gene are SNHLY and FYNNEI. As DNA, the CDR3 is TGTGCCAGCAGTTCAGCCCGACAGGTTGCCAAAAACATTCAGTACTTC. Protein sequence: CASSSARQVAKNIQYF.

The V and J genes are TRBV7-9 and TRBJ1-5, with 8 bases fitting TRBD1. Unmatched junction bases numbered 4, after V lost 5 bases and J lost 4 bases. The length of the CDR3 is 14 residues. The V gene's germline CDR1 is SEHNR and CDR2 FQNEAQ (reference sequence). CDR3 nucleotide sequence: TGTGCCAGCAGCCCTGGACAGGGTAATCAGCCCCAGCATTTT. This codes for CASSPGQGNQPQHF. The complete variable domain, with remaining parts taken from reference TRBV7-9 and TRBJ1-5, reads DTGVSQNPRHKITKRGQNVTFRCDPISEHNRLYWYRQTLGQGPEFLTYFQNEAQLEKSRLLSDRFSAERPKGSFSTLEIQRTEQGDSAMYLCASSPGQGNQPQHFGDGTRLSIL.

V usage is TRBV4-1 and J usage is TRBJ1-5, with 10 bases fitting TRBD1. Germline V gene data show CDR1 as MGHRA and CDR2 as YSYEKL. Germline trimming cut 5 bases from V and 2 bases from J; bases unmatched to any gene: 3. The CDR3 contains 15 residues. The CDR3 region is CASSGGQGRNQPQHF. CDR3 DNA sequence: TGCGCCAGCAGCGGGGGACAGGGGCGCAATCAGCCCCAGCATTTT.

The chain carries TRBV29-1 and TRBJ1-2; D call uncertain. Germline CDR1 and CDR2: SQVTM and ANQGSEA. Trimming pared 6 bases from V and 2 bases from J, leaving 13 bases between. CDR3 length equals 13 residues. The CDR3 bases are TGCAGCGTACGAACGGGGTGGAACTATGGCTACACCTTC. Protein: CSVRTGWNYGYTF.

The chain uses TRBV4-2 and TRBJ1-2; D may be TRBD1 (5 bases). Germline V gene sequence: CDR1 LGHNA, CDR2 YNFKEQ. Between the trimmed V and J ends, which lost 0 bases and 3 bases, there was a span of 11 bases. The CDR3 length is 15 residues. This chain's CDR3 is CASSQEGGTDYGYTF. The CDR3 bases are TGTGCCAGCAGCCAAGAGGGAGGGACCGACTATGGCTACACCTTC.

The rearrangement links TRBV5-1 to TRBJ1-3, with D unclear. This CDR3 contains 15 residues. CDR1 and CDR2 (germline): SGHRS, YFSETQ. V dropped 1 base and J dropped 0 bases, with 8 bases sitting between them. CDR3 DNA: TGCGCCAGCAGCTTGTCCGCCGGCTCTGGAAACACCATATATTTT. Amino acids: CASSLSAGSGNTIYF.

This rearrangement joins TRBV19 to TRBJ2-5, with 14 nucleotides matching TRBD2. Germline assignment: CDR1 LNHDA and CDR2 SQIVND (reference sequence). After removal of 1 base from V and 5 bases from J, the junction contained 3 bases not matched to a gene. The CDR3 has 16 amino acids. The CDR3 DNA follows: TGTGCCAGTAGTATAGGACTAGCGGGGGGGCTGGAGACCCAGTACTTC. Amino acid sequence: CASSIGLAGGLETQYF.

The chain couples TRBV4-2 to TRBJ2-2; 10 bases line up with TRBD2. V trimming: 5 bases; J trimming: 6 bases; junction bases outside the gene matches: 6. The CDR3 loop spans 15 amino acids. Germline CDR1 LGHNA, CDR2 YNFKEQ. The CDR3 sequence is CASSKPSGSSGELFF. The CDR3 bases are TGTGCCAGCAGCAAGCCTAGCGGGAGCTCCGGGGAGCTGTTTTTT.

The chain carries TRBV30 and TRBJ1-6; perhaps TRBD1 as D (5 bases). The ends were cut back, 1 base at V and 10 bases at J, with 11 bases in the middle. Germline assignment: CDR1 GTSNPN and CDR2 SVGIG (reference sequence). The CDR3 sequence is 13 residues long. CDR3 nucleotides: TGTGCCTGGAGTGAGCAGGGTGGATCACCCCTCCACTTT. It codes for CAWSEQGGSPLHF.

Of note for this clone: The germline gene is not matched at one end of the junction; a read error may be the cause. The chain uses TRBV27 and TRBJ2-2; D gene uncertain. The CDR3 is 13 amino acids. The germline gives CDR1 MNHEY, CDR2 SMNVEV (reference sequence). CDR3 in amino acids: CARSPTATGELFF. The CDR3 DNA reads TGTGCCCGCAGTCCAACCGCGACCGGGGAGCTGTTTTTT.